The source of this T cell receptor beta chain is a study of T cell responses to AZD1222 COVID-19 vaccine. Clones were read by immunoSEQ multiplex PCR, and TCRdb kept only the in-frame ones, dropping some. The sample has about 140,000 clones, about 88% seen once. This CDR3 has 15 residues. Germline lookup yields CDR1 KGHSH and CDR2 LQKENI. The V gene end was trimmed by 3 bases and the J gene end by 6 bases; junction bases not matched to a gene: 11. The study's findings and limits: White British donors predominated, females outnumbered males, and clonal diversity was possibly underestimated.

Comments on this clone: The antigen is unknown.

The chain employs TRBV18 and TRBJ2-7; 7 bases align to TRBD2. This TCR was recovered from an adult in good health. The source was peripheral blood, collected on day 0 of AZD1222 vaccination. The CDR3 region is CASSPPSGNLAEQYF. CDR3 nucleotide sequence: TGTGCCAGCTCACCCCCCAGCGGGAACCTCGCCGAGCAGTACTTC.